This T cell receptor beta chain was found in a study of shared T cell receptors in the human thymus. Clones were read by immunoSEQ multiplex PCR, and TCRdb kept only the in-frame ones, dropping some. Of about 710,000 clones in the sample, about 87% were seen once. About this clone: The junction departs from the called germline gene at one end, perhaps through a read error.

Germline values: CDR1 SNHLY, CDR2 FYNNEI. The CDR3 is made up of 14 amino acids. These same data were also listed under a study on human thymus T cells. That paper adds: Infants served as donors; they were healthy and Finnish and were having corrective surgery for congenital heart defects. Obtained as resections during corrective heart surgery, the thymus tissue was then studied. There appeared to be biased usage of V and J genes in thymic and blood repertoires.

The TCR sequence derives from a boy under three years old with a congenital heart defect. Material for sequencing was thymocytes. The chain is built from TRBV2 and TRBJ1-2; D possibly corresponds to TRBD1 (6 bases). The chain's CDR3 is CASTRTEINYGYPF. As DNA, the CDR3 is TGTGCCAGCACTCGGACAGAGATTAACTATGGCTACCCCTTC.